The 21 T cell receptor beta chains given below trace back to one sample, sequenced in a study of T cell repertoires in cytomegalovirus infection. TCRdb used MiXCR to reprocess the reads, holding one entry per CDR3 protein. The sample has 750,000 to 950,000 distinct CDR3 sequences, about 27% seen once; the top ten hold about 12%. Antigens of these TCRs are unknown. Specimen: cultured CD8+ T cells from PBMCs, collected from culture after CMV antigen stimulation. The source of these receptors is a human donor in good health (CMV status not recorded). Some clones in this sample may be carry-over from other donors' samples.

The chain is built from TRBV4-2 and TRBJ1-1; D is ambiguous. Germline CDR1 reads LGHNA; CDR2 reads YNFKEQ. V was cut by 0 bases and J by 0 bases, with 11 bases left in between. The CDR3 is 16 residues long. This chain's CDR3 is CASSQDAGYMNTEAFF. In nucleotides, the CDR3 is TGTGCCAGCAGCCAAGACGCCGGTTACATGAACACTGAAGCTTTCTTT.

This clonotype was counted between two and nine times. The chain couples TRBV7-9 to TRBJ1-2; no definite D call. The CDR3 runs to 13 residues. V shed 0 bases and J shed 9 bases, with 11 bases lying between them. Looked up from germline, CDR1 is SEHNR and CDR2 is FQNEAQ (reference sequence). CDR3 protein: CASSLAGSPSYTF. The CDR3 DNA follows: TGTGCCAGCAGCTTAGCGGGTAGCCCAAGCTACACCTTC.

This chain connects TRBV15 to TRBJ1-1, with D unclear. The CDR3 length is 14 residues. V was shortened by 0 bases and J by 7 bases, with 12 bases between the two germline ends. CDR1 is LNHNV, CDR2 YYDKDF, per germline (reference sequence). The CDR3 spells CATSRDVGRDEAFF. As DNA, the CDR3 is TGTGCCACCAGCAGAGATGTAGGGAGGGATGAAGCTTTCTTT.

This rearrangement joins TRBV19 to TRBJ2-1; D possibly uses TRBD1 or TRBD2 (5 bases each). The CDR3 totals 15 residues. The germline CDR1 and CDR2 sequences are LNHDA and SQIVND (reference sequence). The V end was cut by 3 bases, the J end by 9 bases, with 18 bases between. The CDR3 loop reads CASSMSGRSTREQFF. CDR3 nucleotides: TGTGCCAGTAGTATGTCGGGGCGGTCGACACGTGAGCAGTTCTTC.

The sample holds a few counts of this clonotype. V gene TRBV4-1 combines with J gene TRBJ2-1; 7 bases agree with TRBD2. The CDR3 runs 16 residues. V dropped 4 bases and J dropped 12; count of bases not matched to a gene: 18. CDR1 is MGHRA and CDR2 is YSYEKL in the germline V gene. CDR3 bases: TGCGCCAGCAGCCCCCTTGGGGGGGTCCCGGGGGAAGGGCAGTTCTTC. Its protein is CASSPLGGVPGEGQFF.

The rearrangement links TRBV27 to TRBJ2-1; 8 positions match TRBD1. This CDR3 contains 15 residues. With 5 bases clipped from V and 4 bases from J, the junction kept 7 bases outside the gene matches. Looked up from germline, CDR1 is MNHEY and CDR2 is SMNVEV (reference sequence). The CDR3 DNA is TGTGCCAGCAGTCCTGGGGACAGGACATACAATGAGCAGTTCTTC. Translating it yields CASSPGDRTYNEQFF.

J is TRBJ2-3 and V is TRBV6-1; 7 nucleotides match TRBD1. CDR3 length: 13 residues. The J segment lost 8 bases and the V segment lost 0 bases, leaving 2 bases of the junction unmatched. Germline V gene data show CDR1 as MNHNS and CDR2 as SASEGT. The CDR3 DNA reads TGTGCCAGCAGTGAAGCTCCAGGGGGTACGCAGTATTTT. Translated, it gives CASSEAPGGTQYF.

In this sample, this clonotype turned up a few times. The J gene is TRBJ2-1, the V gene TRBV6-2 or TRBV6-3; TRBD1 agrees at 10 bases. CDR1 and CDR2 from the germline V gene are MNHEY and SVGEGT. The CDR3 contains 16 residues. Germline trimming cut 2 bases from V and 5 bases from J; bases unmatched to any gene: 6. CDR3 DNA sequence: TGTGCCAGCAGTTACCAGGCCGGGACAGGGGACAATGAGCAGTTCTTC. Translated, it gives CASSYQAGTGDNEQFF.

Of note for this clonotype: A much larger clone lies one base from this, so it may be a read error. The chain couples TRBV11-3 to TRBJ2-1; TRBD2 is a possible D gene (6 bases). Per the germline V gene, CDR1 is SGHNT and CDR2 is YENEEA. This CDR3 has 14 amino acids. CDR3 bases: TGTGCCAACAGCTCCTACGGGACTTACAATGAGCAGTTCTTC. Protein sequence: CANSSYGTYNEQFF.

This clonotype was seen a few times. The chain joins TRBV13 to TRBJ2-1; 9 bases line up with TRBD1. Trimming cost V 4 bases and J 6 bases; bases outside gene matches: 10. Per the germline V gene, CDR1 is PRHDT and CDR2 is FYEKMQ (reference sequence). The CDR3 is 16 residues long. CDR3 nucleotides: TGTGCCAGCAGCTCCTATAGGGACAGGGTTCCCAATGAGCAGTTCTTC. This encodes CASSSYRDRVPNEQFF. Together with reference TRBV13 and TRBJ2-1, the CDR3 gives the full variable domain: AAGVIQSPRHLIKEKRETATLKCYPIPRHDTVYWYQQGPGQDPQFLISFYEKMQSDKGSIPDRFSAQQFSDYHSELNMSSLELGDSALYFCASSSYRDRVPNEQFFGPGTRLTVL.

J is TRBJ1-5 and V is TRBV6-5; the match to TRBD1 covers 8 bases. Trimming cost V 7 bases and J 5 bases; bases outside gene matches: 10. The CDR3 spans 15 residues. Germline CDR1 reads MNHEY; CDR2 reads SVGAGI. This CDR3 is CASKRDRGKHQPQHF. In DNA, the CDR3 is TGTGCCAGCAAGAGAGACAGGGGCAAACATCAGCCCCAGCATTTT.

This chain joins TRBV7-9 and TRBJ2-5, with 7 bases lining up with TRBD1. The junction had 10 bases not matched to a gene; V was cut back by 6 bases and J by 6 bases. The CDR3 covers 14 residues. Germline CDR1 reads SEHNR; CDR2 reads FQNEAQ (reference sequence). CDR3: CASSSVRDSKTQYF. CDR3 nucleotides: TGTGCCAGCAGTTCAGTCCGGGACAGCAAGACCCAGTACTTC. Together with reference TRBV7-9 and TRBJ2-5, the CDR3 gives the full variable domain: DTGVSQNPRHKITKRGQNVTFRCDPISEHNRLYWYRQTLGQGPEFLTYFQNEAQLEKSRLLSDRFSAERPKGSFSTLEIQRTEQGDSAMYLCASSSVRDSKTQYFGPGTRLLVL.

Only a few counts were recorded for this clonotype. The rearrangement links TRBV25-1 to TRBJ1-6; 7 bases line up with TRBD1. Per the germline V gene, CDR1 is MGHDK and CDR2 is SYGVNS. V lost 4 bases, J lost 9 bases, and 6 bases stayed unmatched. There are 14 residues in the CDR3. The CDR3 is CASSAGTARSPLHF. CDR3 bases: TGTGCCAGCAGTGCCGGGACAGCGCGTTCACCCCTCCACTTT.

This clonotype turned up a few times. The chain recombines TRBV29-1 with TRBJ2-7; 8 bases map to TRBD2. Germline trimming cut 4 bases from V and 6 bases from J; bases unmatched to any gene: 5. From germline, CDR1 is SQVTM and CDR2 ANQGSEA. This CDR3 spans 12 amino acids. The CDR3 region has the DNA TGCAGCGTTGGTCCGGGGGGGCCCGAGCAGTACTTC. Protein product: CSVGPGGPEQYF.

V usage is TRBV29-1 and J usage is TRBJ1-1, with D possibly being TRBD1 (6 bases). The germline CDR1 and CDR2 sequences are SQVTM and ANQGSEA. V lost 6 bases to trimming and J lost 10 bases, with 15 bases between them. The CDR3 has 11 residues. The CDR3 DNA is TGCAGCGTAGCAGGGGAAACGACAGCTTTCTTT. It codes for CSVAGETTAFF.

At least ten counts were recorded for this clonotype. The V call is TRBV7-2, the J call TRBJ2-3, with 8 bases identical to TRBD2. The CDR3 runs to 18 residues. Germline V gives CDR1 SGHTA, CDR2 FQGNSA. Trimming removed 2 bases from V and 0 bases from J; junction bases left unmatched: 10. CDR3: CASSLPPKRGPSTDTQYF. The DNA of the CDR3 is TGTGCCAGCAGCTTACCCCCTAAGCGGGGGCCCAGCACAGATACGCAGTATTTT.

The CDR3 is CSASEDRWHNEQFF. CDR3 sequence (DNA): TGCAGTGCTAGTGAGGACAGGTGGCACAATGAGCAGTTCTTC. The chain recombines TRBV20-1 with TRBJ2-1; TRBD1 matches 7 bases. V shed 3 bases, J shed 5 bases, and the junction held 7 bases outside the gene matches. Looked up from germline, CDR1 is DFQATT and CDR2 is SNEGSKA (reference sequence). CDR3 length: 14 residues.

This rearrangement joins TRBV20-1 to TRBJ2-3; 11 bases map to TRBD2. CDR1 is DFQATT and CDR2 is SNEGSKA in the germline V gene (reference sequence). This CDR3 region has 15 residues. The J segment lost 2 bases and the V segment lost 4 bases, leaving 5 bases of the junction unmatched. As DNA, the CDR3 is TGCAGTGCTACCGGTAGCGGGGGGGTCACAGATACGCAGTATTTT. Translated, it gives CSATGSGGVTDTQYF.

The chain links TRBV20-1 to TRBJ1-1; TRBD1 matches at 7 bases. Germline CDR1 and CDR2: DFQATT and SNEGSKA (reference sequence). The CDR3 is 15 residues long. Trimming took 0 bases from V and 2 from J; bases not matched to a gene: 6. CDR3: CSARDPGGFNTEAFF. The CDR3 bases are TGCAGTGCTAGAGATCCAGGGGGATTTAACACTGAAGCTTTCTTT.

The rearrangement links TRBV5-6 to TRBJ2-7, with D possibly matching TRBD1 (6 bases). The CDR3 totals 15 residues. Germline-derived CDR1 and CDR2 are SGHDT and YYEEEE. V was pared by 2 bases and J by 3 bases, with 15 bases between. The CDR3 sequence: CASSFSDRYRYEQYV. Written as DNA, the CDR3 is TGTGCCAGCAGCTTCTCCGACAGGTACCGCTACGAGCAGTACGTC.

The chain carries TRBV7-6 and TRBJ1-3, with TRBD1 as a possible D gene (5 bases). Per germline, CDR1 SGHVS and CDR2 FNYEAQ. CDR3 size: 15 residues. V gave up 5 bases and J gave up 1 base, with 12 bases separating them. The CDR3 region is CASSGSGGSGNTIYF. DNA of the CDR3: TGTGCCAGCAGCGGATCCGGGGGGTCTGGAAACACCATATATTTT.